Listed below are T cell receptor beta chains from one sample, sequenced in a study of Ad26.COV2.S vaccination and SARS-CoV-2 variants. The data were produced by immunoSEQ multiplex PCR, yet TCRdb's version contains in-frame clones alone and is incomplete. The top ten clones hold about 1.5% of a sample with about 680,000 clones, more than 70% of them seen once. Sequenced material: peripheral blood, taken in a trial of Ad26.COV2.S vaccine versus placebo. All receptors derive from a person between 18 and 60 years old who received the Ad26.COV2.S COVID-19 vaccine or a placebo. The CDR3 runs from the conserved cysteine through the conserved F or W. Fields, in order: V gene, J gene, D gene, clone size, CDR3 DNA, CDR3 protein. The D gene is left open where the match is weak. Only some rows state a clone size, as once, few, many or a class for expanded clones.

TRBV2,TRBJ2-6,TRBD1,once,TGTGCCAGCCACCGGACAGGGGTGATCTCTGGGGCCAACGTCCTGACTTTC,CASHRTGVISGANVLTF
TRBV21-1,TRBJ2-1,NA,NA,TGTGCCAGGCGGGAAGGCAATGAGCAGTTCTTC,CARREGNEQFF
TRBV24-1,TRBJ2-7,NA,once,TGTGCCACCAGTGGGGGGTCCCACGAGCAGTACTTC,CATSGGSHEQYF
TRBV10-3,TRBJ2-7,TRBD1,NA,TGTGCCATCAGTCGGGACAGATCCTACGAGCAGTACTTC,CAISRDRSYEQYF
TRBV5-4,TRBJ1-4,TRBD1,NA,TGTGCCAGCAGCTTAAATAAGGGGACAGGGGAATGGGGAAAACTGTTTTTT,CASSLNKGTGEWGKLFF
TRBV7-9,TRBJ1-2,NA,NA,TGTGCCAGCAGCTTACCCGCAGGCCGGCCAAATGATGGCTACACCTTC,CASSLPAGRPNDGYTF
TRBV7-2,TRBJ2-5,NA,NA,TGTGCCAGCAGCCCCCGAGGGTTGGAAACCCAGTACTTC,CASSPRGLETQYF
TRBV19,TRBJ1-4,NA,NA,TGTGCCAGTCTCGACAGTAAAGGTCCAAATGGGGGTGAAAAACTGTTTTTT,CASLDSKGPNGGEKLFF
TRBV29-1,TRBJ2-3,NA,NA,TGCAGCGTTGAAGACCGACTTGCGCCGCGGTGGACAGATACGCAGTATTTT,CSVEDRLAPRWTDTQYF
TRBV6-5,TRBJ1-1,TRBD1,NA,TGTGCCAGCAGGACAGGGGGCACTGAAGCTTTCTTT,CASRTGGTEAFF
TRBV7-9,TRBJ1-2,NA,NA,TGTGCCAGCAGCTTAGCGCTGGGGGGTACGGGAAAAGGCTACACCTTC,CASSLALGGTGKGYTF
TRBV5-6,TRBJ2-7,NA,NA,TGTGCCAGCAGCTCGGGACACAACTACGAGCAGTACTTC,CASSSGHNYEQYF
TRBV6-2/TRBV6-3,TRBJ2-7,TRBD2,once,TGTGCCAGCAGCCTGACTAGCGGGGGTCCGGGCGAGCAGTACTTC,CASSLTSGGPGEQYF
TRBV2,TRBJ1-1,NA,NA,TGTGCCAGCAGCGCCCGCAGGGAGACTGAAGCTTTCTTT,CASSARRETEAFF
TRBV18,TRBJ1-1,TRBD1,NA,TGTGCCAGCTCACCAGGGACAGGGGCCAGGAACACTGAAGCTTTCTTT,CASSPGTGARNTEAFF
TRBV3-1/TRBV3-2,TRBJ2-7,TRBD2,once,TGTGCCAGCAGCCAAGACGTCTCTAGCGGGGCCTACGAGCAGTACTTC,CASSQDVSSGAYEQYF
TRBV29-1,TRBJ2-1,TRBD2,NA,TGCAGCGTTGAAGGGATGGGACTAGCGGGCGCCAATGAGCAGTTCTTC,CSVEGMGLAGANEQFF
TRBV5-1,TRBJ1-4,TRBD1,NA,TGCGCCAGCAGCTCTGAATGGGACAGCCCAAAACTGTTTTTT,CASSSEWDSPKLFF
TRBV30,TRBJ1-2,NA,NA,TGTGCCTGGCTGCTCCGGGGTGTCGGAGGCTACACCTTC,CAWLLRGVGGYTF
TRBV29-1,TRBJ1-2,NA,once,TGCAGCGTTACGGTCCTGACCAACTATGGCTACACCTTC,CSVTVLTNYGYTF
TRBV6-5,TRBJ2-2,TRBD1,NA,TGTGCCAGCAGCCGGGACAGGGGGCAGGGCGGGGAGCTGTTTTTT,CASSRDRGQGGELFF
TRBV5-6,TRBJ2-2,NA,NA,TGTGCCAGCAGCTCCTACAGGGCCCCCCACACCGGGGAGCTGTTTTTT,CASSSYRAPHTGELFF
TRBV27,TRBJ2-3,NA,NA,TGTGCCAGCAGTTTAATAGAGGCAGATACGCAGTATTTT,CASSLIEADTQYF
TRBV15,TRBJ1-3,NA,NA,TGTGCCACCAGCAGAGATTATAGTCGCGGGGGCGCCCCGAGAGGAAACACCATATATTTT,CATSRDYSRGGAPRGNTIYF
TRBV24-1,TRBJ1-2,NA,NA,TGTGCCACCAGTGAACCTGAATATGGCTACACCTTC,CATSEPEYGYTF
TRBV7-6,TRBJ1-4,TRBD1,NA,TGTGCCAGCAGCAAGTACGGGACAGAATTAAATGAAAAACTGTTTTTT,CASSKYGTELNEKLFF
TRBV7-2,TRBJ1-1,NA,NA,TGTGCCAGCAGCTTAGGAGGACGGGCGACTGAAGCTTTCTTT,CASSLGGRATEAFF
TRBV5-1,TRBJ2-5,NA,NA,TGCGCCAGCACCAGAGATACGGGTCCCCTAGGGACCCAGTACTTC,CASTRDTGPLGTQYF
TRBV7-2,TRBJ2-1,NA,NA,TGTGCCAGCAGCCCCCAGGGGGAGCAGTTCTTC,CASSPQGEQFF
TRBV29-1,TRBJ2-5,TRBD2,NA,TGCAGCGTCCGGGGGGAACTGCTGACCCAGTACTTC,CSVRGELLTQYF
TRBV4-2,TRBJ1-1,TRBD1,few,TGTGCCAGCAGGGGACAGGGGGTGGACACTGAAGCTTTCTTT,CASRGQGVDTEAFF
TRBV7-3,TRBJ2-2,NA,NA,TGTGCCAGCCGATCTCCTAACACCGGGGAGCTGTTTTTT,CASRSPNTGELFF
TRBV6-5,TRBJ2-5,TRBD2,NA,TGTGCCAGCACGCTAGCGGGAGGGGAGACCCAGTACTTC,CASTLAGGETQYF
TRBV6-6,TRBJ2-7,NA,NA,TGTGCCACACAGGGGGGGATCTCCTACGAGCAGTACTTC,CATQGGISYEQYF
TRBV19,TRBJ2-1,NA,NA,TGTGCCAGTAGTATGGGGGCTGGTAGGGTAGGTCATGAGCAGTTCTTC,CASSMGAGRVGHEQFF
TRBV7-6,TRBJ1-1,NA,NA,TGTGCCAGCAGCTTAGCGCGAGATATACGGACGAACACTGAAGCTTTCTTT,CASSLARDIRTNTEAFF
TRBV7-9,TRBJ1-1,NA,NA,TGTGCCAGCGGAGTAGGGTTGTCAGGCACTGAAGCTTTCTTT,CASGVGLSGTEAFF
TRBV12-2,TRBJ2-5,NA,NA,TGTGCAAGTCGCTCCTCTAGCGGGGAGAGGAAGAGAGAGACCCAGTACTTC,CASRSSSGERKRETQYF
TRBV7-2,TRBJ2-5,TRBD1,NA,TGTGCCAGCAGGCCGGGACAGGGGGCTGAGACCCAGTACTTC,CASRPGQGAETQYF
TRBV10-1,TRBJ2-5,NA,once,TGCGCCAGCAGTGAGAGCGGCCAAGAGACCCAGTACTTC,CASSESGQETQYF
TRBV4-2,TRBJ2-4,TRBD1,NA,TGTGCCAGCAGCCAGGGGGACAGAATCAAGCTAGCCAAAAACATTCAGTACTTC,CASSQGDRIKLAKNIQYF
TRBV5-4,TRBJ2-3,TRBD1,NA,TGTGCCAGCAGCTTGACGGCCTGGCCTGACAGGGTTAGTTCAGATACGCAGTATTTT,CASSLTAWPDRVSSDTQYF
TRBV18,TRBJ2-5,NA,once,TGTGCCAGCTCACCTGGCGGGGAAGAGACCCAGTACTTC,CASSPGGEETQYF
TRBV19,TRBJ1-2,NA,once,TGTGCCAGTAGTATAGTGCCCGCCTATGGCTACACCTTC,CASSIVPAYGYTF
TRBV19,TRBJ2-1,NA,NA,TGTGCCAGTAGTAGCCGGGGAGGCGAGTTTAACAATGAGCAGTTCTTC,CASSSRGGEFNNEQFF
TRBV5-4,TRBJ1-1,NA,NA,TGTGCCAGCAGCTTGGGATGGGGACACACTGAAGCTTTCTTT,CASSLGWGHTEAFF
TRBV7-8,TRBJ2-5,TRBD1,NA,TGTGCCAGCAGGACAAGAGCGGGACAGGGAAAAGAGACCCAGTACTTC,CASRTRAGQGKETQYF
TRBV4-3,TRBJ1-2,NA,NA,TGCGCCAGCAGCCCGGGACGGAACTATGGCTACACCTTC,CASSPGRNYGYTF
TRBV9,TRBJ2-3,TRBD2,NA,TGTGCCAGCAGCGTACCACAGACTAGCGGACTCACAGATACGCAGTATTTT,CASSVPQTSGLTDTQYF
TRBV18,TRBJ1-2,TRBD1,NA,TGTGCCAGCTCACCCCTCGGACAGGGCGATGGCTACACCTTC,CASSPLGQGDGYTF